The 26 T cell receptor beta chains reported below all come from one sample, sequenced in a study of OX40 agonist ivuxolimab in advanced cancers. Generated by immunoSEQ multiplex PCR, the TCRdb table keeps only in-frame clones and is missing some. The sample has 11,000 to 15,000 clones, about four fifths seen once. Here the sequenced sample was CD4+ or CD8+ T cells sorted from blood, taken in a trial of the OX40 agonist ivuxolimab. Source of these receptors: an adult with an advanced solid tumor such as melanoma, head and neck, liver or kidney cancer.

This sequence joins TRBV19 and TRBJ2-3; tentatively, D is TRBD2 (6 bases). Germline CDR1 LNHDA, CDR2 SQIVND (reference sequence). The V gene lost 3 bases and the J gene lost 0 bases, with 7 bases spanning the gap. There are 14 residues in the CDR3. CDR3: CASSMRGSTDTQYF. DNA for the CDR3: TGTGCCAGTAGTATGCGGGGAAGCACAGATACGCAGTATTTT.

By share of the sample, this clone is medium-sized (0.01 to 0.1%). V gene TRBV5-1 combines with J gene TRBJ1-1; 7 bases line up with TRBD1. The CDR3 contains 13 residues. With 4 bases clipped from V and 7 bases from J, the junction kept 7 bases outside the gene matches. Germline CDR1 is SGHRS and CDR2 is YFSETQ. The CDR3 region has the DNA TGCGCCAGCAGCCCATACACAGGGGATGAAGCTTTCTTT. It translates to CASSPYTGDEAFF.

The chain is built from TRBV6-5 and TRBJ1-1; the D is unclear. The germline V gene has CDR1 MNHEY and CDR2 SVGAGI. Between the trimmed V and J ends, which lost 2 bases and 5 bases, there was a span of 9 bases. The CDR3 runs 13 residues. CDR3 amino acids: CASSYSERTEAFF. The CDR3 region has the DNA TGTGCCAGCAGTTACAGTGAGCGTACTGAAGCTTTCTTT.

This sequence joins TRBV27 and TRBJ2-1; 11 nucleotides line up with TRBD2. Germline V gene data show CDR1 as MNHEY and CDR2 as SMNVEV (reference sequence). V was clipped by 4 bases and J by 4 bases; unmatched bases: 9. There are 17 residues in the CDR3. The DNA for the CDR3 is TGTGCCAGCAGTTCCTCCGGGACTAGCGGCCTTTACAATGAGCAGTTCTTC. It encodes CASSSSGTSGLYNEQFF.

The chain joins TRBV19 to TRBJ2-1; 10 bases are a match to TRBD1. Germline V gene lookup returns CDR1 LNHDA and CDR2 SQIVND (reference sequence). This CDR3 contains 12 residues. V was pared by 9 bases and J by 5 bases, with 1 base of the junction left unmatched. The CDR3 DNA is TGTGCCAGCGGACAGGGGGACAATGAGCAGTTCTTC. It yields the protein CASGQGDNEQFF.

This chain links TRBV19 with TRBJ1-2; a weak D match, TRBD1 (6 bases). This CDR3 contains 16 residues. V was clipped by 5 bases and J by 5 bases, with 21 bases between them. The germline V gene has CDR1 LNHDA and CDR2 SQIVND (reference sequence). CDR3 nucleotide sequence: TGTGCCAGTAGTCCACTGGACAGTTTCTGGGATTATGGCTACACCTTC. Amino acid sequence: CASSPLDSFWDYGYTF.

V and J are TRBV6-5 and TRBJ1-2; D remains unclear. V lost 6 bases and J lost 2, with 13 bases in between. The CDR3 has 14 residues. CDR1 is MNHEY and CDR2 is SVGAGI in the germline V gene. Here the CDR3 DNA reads TGTGCCAGCAGCACCACTGGGAGGAACTATGGCTACACCTTC. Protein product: CASSTTGRNYGYTF.

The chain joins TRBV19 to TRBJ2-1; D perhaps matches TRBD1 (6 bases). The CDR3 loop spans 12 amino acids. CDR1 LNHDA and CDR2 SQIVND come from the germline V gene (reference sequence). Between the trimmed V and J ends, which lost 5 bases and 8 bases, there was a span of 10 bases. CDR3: CASSEQGYEQFF. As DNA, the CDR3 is TGTGCCAGTAGTGAACAGGGATATGAGCAGTTCTTC.

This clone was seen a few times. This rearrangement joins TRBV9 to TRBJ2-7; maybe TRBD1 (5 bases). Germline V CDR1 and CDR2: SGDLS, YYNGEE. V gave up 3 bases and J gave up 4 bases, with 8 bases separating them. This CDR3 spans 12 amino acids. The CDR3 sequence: CASSDDSYEQYF. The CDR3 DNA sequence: TGTGCCAGCAGCGACGACAGTTACGAGCAGTACTTC. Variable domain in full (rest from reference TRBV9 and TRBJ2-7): DSGVTQTPKHLITATGQRVTLRCSPRSGDLSVYWYQQSLDQGLQFLIQYYNGEERAKGNILERFSAQQFPDLHSELNLSSLELGDSALYFCASSDDSYEQYFGPGTRLTVT.

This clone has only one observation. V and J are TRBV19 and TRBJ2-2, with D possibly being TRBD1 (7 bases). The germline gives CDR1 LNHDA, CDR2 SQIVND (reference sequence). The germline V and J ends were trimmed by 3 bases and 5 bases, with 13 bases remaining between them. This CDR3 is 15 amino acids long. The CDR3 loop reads CASSMAQGGTGELFF. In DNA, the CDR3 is TGTGCCAGTAGTATGGCCCAGGGGGGAACCGGGGAGCTGTTTTTT. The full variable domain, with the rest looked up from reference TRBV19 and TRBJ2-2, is DGGITQSPKYLFRKEGQNVTLSCEQNLNHDAMYWYRQDPGQGLRLIYYSQIVNDFQKGDIAEGYSVSREKKESFPLTVTSAQKNPTAFYLCASSMAQGGTGELFFGEGSRLTVL.

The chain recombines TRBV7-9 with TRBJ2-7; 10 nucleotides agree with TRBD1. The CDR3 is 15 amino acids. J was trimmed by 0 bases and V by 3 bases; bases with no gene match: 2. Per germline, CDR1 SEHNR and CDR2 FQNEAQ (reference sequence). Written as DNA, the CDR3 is TGTGCCAGCAGCTTGGGACAGGGGATCTCCTACGAGCAGTACTTC. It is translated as CASSLGQGISYEQYF.

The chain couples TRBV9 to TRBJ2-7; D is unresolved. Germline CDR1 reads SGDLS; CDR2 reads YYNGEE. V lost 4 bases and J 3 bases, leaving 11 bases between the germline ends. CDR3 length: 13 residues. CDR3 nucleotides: TGTGCCAGCAGCTTGACACCGATCTACGAGCAGTACTTC. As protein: CASSLTPIYEQYF.

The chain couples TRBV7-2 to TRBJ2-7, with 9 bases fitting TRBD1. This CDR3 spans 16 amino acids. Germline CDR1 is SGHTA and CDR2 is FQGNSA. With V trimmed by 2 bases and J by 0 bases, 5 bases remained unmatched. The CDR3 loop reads CASSLPGTGSSYEQYF. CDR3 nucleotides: TGTGCCAGCAGCTTACCCGGGACAGGGAGCTCCTACGAGCAGTACTTC.

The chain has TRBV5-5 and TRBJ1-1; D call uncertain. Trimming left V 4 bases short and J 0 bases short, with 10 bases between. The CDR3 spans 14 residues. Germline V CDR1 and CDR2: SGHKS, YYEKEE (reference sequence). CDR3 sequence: CASSAAGMNTEAFF. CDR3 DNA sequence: TGTGCCAGCAGCGCGGCGGGAATGAACACTGAAGCTTTCTTT.

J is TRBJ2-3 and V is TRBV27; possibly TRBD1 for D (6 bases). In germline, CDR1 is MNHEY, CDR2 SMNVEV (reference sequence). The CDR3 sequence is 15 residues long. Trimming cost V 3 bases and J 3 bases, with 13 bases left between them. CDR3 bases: TGTGCCAGCAGTTTCACAGGGTTTAAGACAGATACGCAGTATTTT. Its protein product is CASSFTGFKTDTQYF.

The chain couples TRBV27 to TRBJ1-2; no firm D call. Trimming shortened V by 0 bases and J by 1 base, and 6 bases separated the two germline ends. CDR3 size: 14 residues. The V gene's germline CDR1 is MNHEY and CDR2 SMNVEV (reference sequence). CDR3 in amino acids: CASSLSSVNYGYTF. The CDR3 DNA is TGTGCCAGCAGTTTATCGTCAGTTAACTATGGCTACACCTTC.

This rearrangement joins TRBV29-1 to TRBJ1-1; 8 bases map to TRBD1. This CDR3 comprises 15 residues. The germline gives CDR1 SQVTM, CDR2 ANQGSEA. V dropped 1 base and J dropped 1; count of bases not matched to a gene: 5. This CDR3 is CSVEGVGTGNTEAFF. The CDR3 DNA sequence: TGCAGCGTTGAAGGTGTAGGGACAGGGAACACTGAAGCTTTCTTT. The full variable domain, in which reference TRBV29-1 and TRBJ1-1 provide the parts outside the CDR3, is SAVISQKPSRDICQRGTSLTIQCQVDSQVTMMFWYRQQPGQSLTLIATANQGSEATYESGFVIDKFPISRPNLTFSTLTVSNMSPEDSSIYLCSVEGVGTGNTEAFFGQGTRLTVV.

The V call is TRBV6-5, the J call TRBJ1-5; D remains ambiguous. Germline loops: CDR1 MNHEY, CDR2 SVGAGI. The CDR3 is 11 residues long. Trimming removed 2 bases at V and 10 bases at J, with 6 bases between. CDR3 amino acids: CASSYPDPQHF. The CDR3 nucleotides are TGTGCCAGCAGTTACCCGGACCCCCAGCATTTT.

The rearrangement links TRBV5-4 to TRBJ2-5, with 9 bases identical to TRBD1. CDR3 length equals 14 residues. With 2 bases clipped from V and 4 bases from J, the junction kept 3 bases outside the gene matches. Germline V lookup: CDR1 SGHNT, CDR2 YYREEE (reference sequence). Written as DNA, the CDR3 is TGTGCCAGCAGCTTCGGGACAGGGCTAGAGACCCAGTACTTC. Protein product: CASSFGTGLETQYF.

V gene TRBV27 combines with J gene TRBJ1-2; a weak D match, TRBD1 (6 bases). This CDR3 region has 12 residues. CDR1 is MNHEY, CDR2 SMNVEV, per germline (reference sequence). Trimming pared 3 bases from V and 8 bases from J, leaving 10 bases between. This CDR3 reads CASSFSGDGYTF. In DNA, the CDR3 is TGTGCCAGCAGTTTCTCAGGGGACGGCTACACCTTC.

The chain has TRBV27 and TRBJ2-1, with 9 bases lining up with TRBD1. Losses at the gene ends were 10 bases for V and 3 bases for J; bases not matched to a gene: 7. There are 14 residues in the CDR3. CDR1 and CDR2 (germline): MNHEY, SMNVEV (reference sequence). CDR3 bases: TGTGCCACCGAACCGGGACAGGGCTACAATGAGCAGTTCTTC. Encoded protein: CATEPGQGYNEQFF.

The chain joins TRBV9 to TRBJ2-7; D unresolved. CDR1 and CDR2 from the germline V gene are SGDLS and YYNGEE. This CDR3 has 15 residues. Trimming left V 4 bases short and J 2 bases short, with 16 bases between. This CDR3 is CASSPLLGVTYEQYF. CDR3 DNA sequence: TGTGCCAGCAGCCCACTTTTGGGCGTCACCTACGAGCAGTACTTC.

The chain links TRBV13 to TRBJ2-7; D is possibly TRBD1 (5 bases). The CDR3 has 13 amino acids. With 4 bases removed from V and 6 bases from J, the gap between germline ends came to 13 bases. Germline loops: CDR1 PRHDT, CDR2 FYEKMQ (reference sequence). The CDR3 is CASSSGQVVEQYF. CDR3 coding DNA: TGTGCCAGCAGCTCAGGGCAGGTGGTCGAGCAGTACTTC. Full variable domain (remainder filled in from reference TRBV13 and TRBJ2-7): AAGVIQSPRHLIKEKRETATLKCYPIPRHDTVYWYQQGPGQDPQFLISFYEKMQSDKGSIPDRFSAQQFSDYHSELNMSSLELGDSALYFCASSSGQVVEQYFGPGTRLTVT.

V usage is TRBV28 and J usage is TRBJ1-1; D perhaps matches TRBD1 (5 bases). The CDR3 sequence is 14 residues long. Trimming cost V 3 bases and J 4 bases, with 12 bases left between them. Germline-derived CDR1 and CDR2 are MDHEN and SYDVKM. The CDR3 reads CASSFGRVGTEAFF. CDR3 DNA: TGTGCCAGCAGTTTCGGCAGGGTAGGCACTGAAGCTTTCTTT.

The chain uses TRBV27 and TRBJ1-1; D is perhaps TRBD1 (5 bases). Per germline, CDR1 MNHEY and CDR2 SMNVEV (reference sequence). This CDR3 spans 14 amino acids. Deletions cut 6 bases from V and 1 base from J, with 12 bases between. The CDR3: CASSRVVGNTEAFF. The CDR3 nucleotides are TGTGCCAGCAGCAGGGTGGTGGGGAACACTGAAGCTTTCTTT.

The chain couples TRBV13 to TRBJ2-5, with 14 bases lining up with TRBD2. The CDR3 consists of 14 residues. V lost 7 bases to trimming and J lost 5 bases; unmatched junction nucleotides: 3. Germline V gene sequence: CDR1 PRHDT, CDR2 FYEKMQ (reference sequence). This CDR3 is CASNRLAGGETQYF. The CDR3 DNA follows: TGTGCCAGCAACCGACTAGCGGGGGGGGAGACCCAGTACTTC.